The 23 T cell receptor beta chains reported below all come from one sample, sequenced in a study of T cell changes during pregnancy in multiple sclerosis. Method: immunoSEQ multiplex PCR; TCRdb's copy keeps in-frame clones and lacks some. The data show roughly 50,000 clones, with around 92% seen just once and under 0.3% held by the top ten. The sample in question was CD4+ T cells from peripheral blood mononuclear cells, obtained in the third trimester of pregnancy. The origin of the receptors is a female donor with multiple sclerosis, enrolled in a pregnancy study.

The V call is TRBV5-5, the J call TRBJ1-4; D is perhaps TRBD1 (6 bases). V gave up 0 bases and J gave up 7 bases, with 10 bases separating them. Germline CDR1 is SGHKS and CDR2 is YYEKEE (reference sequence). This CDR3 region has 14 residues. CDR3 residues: CASSLEDSSEKLFF. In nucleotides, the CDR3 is TGTGCCAGCAGCTTGGAGGACAGCAGTGAAAAACTGTTTTTT.

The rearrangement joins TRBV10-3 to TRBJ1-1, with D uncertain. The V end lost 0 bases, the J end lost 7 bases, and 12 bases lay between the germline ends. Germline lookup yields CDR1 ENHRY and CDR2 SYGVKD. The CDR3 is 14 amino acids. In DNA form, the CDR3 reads TGTGCCATCAGTGAGTCAGGCAGGATACATGAAGCTTTCTTT. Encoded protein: CAISESGRIHEAFF.

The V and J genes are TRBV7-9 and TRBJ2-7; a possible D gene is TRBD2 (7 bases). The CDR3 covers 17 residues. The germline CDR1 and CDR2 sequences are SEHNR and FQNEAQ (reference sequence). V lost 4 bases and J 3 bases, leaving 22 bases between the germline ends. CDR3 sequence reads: CASSYPKGGGSFYEQYF. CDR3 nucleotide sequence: TGTGCCAGCAGCTACCCCAAAGGGGGGGGGTCATTCTACGAGCAGTACTTC.

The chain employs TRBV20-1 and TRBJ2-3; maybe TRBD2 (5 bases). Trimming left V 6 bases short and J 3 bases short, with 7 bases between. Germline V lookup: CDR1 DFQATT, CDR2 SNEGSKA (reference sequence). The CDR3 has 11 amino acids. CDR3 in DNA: TGCAGTGCAAGGACTACAGATACGCAGTATTTT. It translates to CSARTTDTQYF.

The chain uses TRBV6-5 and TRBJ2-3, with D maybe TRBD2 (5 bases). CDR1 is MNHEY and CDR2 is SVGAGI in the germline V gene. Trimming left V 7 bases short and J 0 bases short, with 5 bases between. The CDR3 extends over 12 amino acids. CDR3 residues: CASTGSTDTQYF. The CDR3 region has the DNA TGTGCCAGCACGGGGAGCACAGATACGCAGTATTTT.

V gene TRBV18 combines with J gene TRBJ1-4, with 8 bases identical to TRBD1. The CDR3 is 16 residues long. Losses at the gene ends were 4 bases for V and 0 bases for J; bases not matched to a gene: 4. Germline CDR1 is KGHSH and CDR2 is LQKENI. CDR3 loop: CASSQDRATTNEKLFF. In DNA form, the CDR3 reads TGTGCCAGCTCACAGGACAGGGCCACAACTAATGAAAAACTGTTTTTT.

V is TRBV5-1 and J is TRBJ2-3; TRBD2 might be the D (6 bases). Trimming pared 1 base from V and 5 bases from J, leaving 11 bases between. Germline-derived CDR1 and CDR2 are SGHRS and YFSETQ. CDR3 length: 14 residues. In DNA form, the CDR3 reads TGCGCCAGCAGCTTGAAGCTAGCGAAAGATACGCAGTATTTT. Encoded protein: CASSLKLAKDTQYF.

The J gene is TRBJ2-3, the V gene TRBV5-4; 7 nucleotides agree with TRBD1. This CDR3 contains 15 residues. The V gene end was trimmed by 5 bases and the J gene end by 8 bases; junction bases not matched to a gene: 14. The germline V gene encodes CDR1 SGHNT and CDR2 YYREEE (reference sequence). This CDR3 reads CASRTRTGEVGTQYF. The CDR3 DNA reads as TGTGCCAGCAGGACCCGGACAGGAGAAGTGGGTACGCAGTATTTT. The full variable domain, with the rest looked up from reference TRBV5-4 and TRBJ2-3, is ETGVTQSPTHLIKTRGQQVTLRCSSQSGHNTVSWYQQALGQGPQFIFQYYREEENGRGNFPPRFSGLQFPNYSSELNVNALELDDSALYLCASRTRTGEVGTQYFGPGTRLTVL.

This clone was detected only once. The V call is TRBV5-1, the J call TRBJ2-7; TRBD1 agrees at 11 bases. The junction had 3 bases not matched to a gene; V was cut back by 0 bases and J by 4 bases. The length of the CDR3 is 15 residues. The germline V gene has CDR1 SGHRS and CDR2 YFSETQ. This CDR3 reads CASSLAGDRGYEQYF. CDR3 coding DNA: TGCGCCAGCAGCTTGGCCGGGGACAGGGGGTACGAGCAGTACTTC.

Here the CDR3 DNA reads TGTGCCAGCAGGGCCCGCTCTGGAAACACCATATATTTT. It translates to CASRARSGNTIYF. The genes are TRBV6-5 and TRBJ1-3, with unresolved D. The germline V gene has CDR1 MNHEY and CDR2 SVGAGI. V was clipped by 6 bases and J by 0 bases, with 6 bases between them. CDR3 length: 13 residues.

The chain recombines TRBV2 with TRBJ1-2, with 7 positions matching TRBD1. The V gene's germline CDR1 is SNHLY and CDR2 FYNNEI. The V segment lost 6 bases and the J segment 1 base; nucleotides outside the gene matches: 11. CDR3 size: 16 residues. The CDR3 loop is CASRAPTGPFNYGYTF. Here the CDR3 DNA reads TGTGCCAGCAGGGCACCGACAGGGCCCTTTAACTATGGCTACACCTTC.

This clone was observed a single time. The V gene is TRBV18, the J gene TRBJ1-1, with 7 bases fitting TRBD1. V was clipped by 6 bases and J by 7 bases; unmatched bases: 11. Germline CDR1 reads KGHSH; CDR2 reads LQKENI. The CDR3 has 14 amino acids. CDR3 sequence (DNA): TGTGCCAGCTCCCCAGACAGGGACACATATGAAGCTTTCTTT. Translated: CASSPDRDTYEAFF.

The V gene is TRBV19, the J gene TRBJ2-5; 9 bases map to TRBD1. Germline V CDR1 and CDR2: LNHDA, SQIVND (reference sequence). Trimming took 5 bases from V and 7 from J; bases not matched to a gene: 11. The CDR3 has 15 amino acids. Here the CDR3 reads CASSLQGAEKGTQYF. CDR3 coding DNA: TGTGCCAGTAGTTTACAGGGGGCCGAAAAGGGGACCCAGTACTTC.

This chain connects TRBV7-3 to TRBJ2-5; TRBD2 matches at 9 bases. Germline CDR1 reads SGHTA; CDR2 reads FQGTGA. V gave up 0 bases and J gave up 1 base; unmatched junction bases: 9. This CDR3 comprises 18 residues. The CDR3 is CASSLTGTSSGFQETQYF. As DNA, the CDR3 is TGTGCCAGCAGCTTAACCGGGACTAGCTCGGGGTTCCAAGAGACCCAGTACTTC.

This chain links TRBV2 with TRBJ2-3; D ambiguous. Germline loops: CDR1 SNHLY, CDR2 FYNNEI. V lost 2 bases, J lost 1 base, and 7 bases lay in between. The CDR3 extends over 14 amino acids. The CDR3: CASSELTGTDTQYF. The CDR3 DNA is TGTGCCAGCAGTGAACTTACGGGCACAGATACGCAGTATTTT.

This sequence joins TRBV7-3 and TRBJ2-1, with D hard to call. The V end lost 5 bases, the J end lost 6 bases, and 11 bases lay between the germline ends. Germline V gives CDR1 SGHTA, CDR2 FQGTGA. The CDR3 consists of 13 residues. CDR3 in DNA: TGTGCCAGCAGCGCCGAGTCTCGCAATGAGCAGTTCTTC. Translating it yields CASSAESRNEQFF.

The CDR3, as DNA: TGTGCCAGCAGCCACTCGACCGAGGGAGCTTTCTTT. It encodes CASSHSTEGAFF. The rearrangement joins TRBV14 to TRBJ1-1; D is ambiguous. CDR1 is SGHDN, CDR2 FVKESK, per germline. The CDR3 length is 12 residues. V was cut by 3 bases and J by 10 bases, with 12 bases left in between.

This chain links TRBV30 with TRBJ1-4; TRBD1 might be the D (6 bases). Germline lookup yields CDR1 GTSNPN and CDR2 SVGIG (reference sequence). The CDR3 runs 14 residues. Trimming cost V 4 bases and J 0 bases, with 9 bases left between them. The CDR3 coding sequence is TGTGCCTGGAACAGGGCTGCAACTAATGAAAAACTGTTTTTT. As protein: CAWNRAATNEKLFF.

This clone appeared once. DNA of the CDR3: TGTGCCAGTAGTATTGTAGCCGTGGGCGGGAGAAAGGTCAATGAGCAGTTCTTC. This codes for CASSIVAVGGRKVNEQFF. The V call is TRBV19, the J call TRBJ2-1; 7 bases agree with TRBD2. CDR1 and CDR2 from the germline V gene are LNHDA and SQIVND (reference sequence). Trimming at V came to 3 bases and at J to 6 bases, leaving 17 bases not matched to a gene. The CDR3 is 18 residues long.

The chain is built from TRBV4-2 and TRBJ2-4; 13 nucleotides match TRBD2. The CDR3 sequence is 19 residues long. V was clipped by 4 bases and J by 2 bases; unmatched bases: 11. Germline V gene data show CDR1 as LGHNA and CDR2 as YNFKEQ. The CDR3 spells CASSLGLAGVVDPKNIQYF. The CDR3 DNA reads TGTGCCAGCAGCCTCGGACTAGCGGGGGTCGTTGATCCCAAAAACATTCAGTACTTC.

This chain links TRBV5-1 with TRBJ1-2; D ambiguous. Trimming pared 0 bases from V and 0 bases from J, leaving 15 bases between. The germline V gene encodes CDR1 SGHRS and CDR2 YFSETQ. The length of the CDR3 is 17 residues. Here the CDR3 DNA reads TGCGCCAGCAGCTTGGACCGGTCCTCGTCTGCTAACTATGGCTACACCTTC. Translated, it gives CASSLDRSSSANYGYTF. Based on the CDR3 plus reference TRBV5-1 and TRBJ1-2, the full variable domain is KAGVTQTPRYLIKTRGQQVTLSCSPISGHRSVSWYQQTPGQGLQFLFEYFSETQRNKGNFPGRFSGRQFSNSRSEMNVSTLELGDSALYLCASSLDRSSSANYGYTFGSGTRLTVV.

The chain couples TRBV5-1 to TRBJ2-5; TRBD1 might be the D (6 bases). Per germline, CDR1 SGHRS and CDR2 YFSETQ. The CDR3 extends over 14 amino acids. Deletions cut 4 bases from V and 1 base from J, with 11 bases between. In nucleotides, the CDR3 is TGCGCCAGCAGCCCATTGACAGGCCAAGAGACCCAGTACTTC. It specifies CASSPLTGQETQYF.

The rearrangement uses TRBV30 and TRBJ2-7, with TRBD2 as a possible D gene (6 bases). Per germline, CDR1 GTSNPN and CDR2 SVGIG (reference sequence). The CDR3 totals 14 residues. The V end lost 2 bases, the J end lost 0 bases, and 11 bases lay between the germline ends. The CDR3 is CAWSRPGSSYEQYF. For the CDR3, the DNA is TGTGCCTGGAGTAGACCCGGGAGCTCCTACGAGCAGTACTTC. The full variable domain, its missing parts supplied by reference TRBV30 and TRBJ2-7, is SQTIHQWPATLVQPVGSPLSLECTVEGTSNPNLYWYRQAAGRGLQLLFYSVGIGQISSEVPQNLSASRPQDRQFILSSKKLLLSDSGFYLCAWSRPGSSYEQYFGPGTRLTVT.